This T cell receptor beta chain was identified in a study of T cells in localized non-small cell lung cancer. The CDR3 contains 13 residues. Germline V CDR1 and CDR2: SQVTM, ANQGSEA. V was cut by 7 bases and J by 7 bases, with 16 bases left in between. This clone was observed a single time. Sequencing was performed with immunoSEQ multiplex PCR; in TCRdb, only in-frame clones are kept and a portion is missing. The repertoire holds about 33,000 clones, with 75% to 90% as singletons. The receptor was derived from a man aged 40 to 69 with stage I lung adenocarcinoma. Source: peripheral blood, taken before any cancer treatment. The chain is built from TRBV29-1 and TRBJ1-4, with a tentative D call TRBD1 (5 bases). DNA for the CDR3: TGCAGCGCGGTCGGACACACAGGTGAAAAACTGTTTTTT. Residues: CSAVGHTGEKLFF.